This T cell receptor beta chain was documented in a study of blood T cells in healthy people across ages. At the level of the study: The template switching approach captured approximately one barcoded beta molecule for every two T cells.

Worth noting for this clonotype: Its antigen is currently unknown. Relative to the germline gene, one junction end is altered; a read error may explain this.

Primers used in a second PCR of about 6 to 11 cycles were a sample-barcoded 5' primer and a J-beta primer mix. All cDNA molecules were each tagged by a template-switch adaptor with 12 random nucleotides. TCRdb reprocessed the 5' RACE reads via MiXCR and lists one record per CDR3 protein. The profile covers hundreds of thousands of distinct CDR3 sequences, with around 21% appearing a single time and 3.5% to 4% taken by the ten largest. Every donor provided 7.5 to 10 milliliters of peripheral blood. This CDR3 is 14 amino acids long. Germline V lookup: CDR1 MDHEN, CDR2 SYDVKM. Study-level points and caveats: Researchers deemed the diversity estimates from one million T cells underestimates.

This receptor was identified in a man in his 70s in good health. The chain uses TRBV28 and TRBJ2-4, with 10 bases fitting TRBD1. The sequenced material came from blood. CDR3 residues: CASGRQGASHIQYF. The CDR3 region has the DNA TGCGCCAGCGGCCGACAGGGGGCTTCGCACATTCAGTACTTC.